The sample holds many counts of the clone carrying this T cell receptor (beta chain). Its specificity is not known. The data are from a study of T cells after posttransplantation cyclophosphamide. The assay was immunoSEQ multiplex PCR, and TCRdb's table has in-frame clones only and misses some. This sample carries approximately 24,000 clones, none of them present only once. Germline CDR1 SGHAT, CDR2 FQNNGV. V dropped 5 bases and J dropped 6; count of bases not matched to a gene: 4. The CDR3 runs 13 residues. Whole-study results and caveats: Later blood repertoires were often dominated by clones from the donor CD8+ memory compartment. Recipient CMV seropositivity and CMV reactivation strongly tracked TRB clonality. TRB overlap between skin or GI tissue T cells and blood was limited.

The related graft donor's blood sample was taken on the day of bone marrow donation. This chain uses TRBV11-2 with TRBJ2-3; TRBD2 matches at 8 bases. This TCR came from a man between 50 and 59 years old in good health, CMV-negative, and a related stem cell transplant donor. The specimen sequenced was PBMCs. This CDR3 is CASSLRLADTQYF. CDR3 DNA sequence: TGTGCCAGCAGCCTGAGACTAGCGGATACGCAGTATTTT.